Listed here are 20 T cell receptor beta chains from one sample, sequenced in a study of graft-versus-host responses after intestinal transplantation. Some clones are missing from TCRdb's copy, which holds only in-frame ones; the method was immunoSEQ multiplex PCR. The table records about 82,000 clones, 91% of them present only once. No antigens are known for them. The sample was unstimulated CD4+ T cells sorted from spleen or lymph node cells, taken before intestinal transplant. These receptors all come from a human donor who received an intestinal transplant.

This chain uses TRBV11-2 with TRBJ2-3, with TRBD1 matching 10 bases. Germline V gene data show CDR1 as SGHAT and CDR2 as FQNNGV. V lost 5 bases to trimming and J lost 2 bases; unmatched junction nucleotides: 4. There are 15 residues in the CDR3. CDR3 DNA sequence: TGTGCCAGCAGCATGGGACAGGGGAACACAGATACGCAGTATTTT. Protein sequence: CASSMGQGNTDTQYF.

This chain uses TRBV7-2 with TRBJ2-7; 7 nucleotides agree with TRBD1. The V segment lost 7 bases and the J segment 2 bases; nucleotides outside the gene matches: 5. The CDR3 has 13 residues. Per germline, CDR1 SGHTA and CDR2 FQGNSA. As DNA, the CDR3 is TGTGCCAGCACGGGACAGTCTACCTACGAGCAGTACTTC. Protein sequence: CASTGQSTYEQYF.

The rearrangement links TRBV7-2 to TRBJ2-2, with D possibly TRBD1 on 5 matching bases. V lost 9 bases and J 3 bases, leaving 20 bases between the germline ends. CDR3 length: 16 amino acids. From germline, CDR1 is SGHTA and CDR2 FQGNSA. The CDR3 sequence: CASRTPRASHTGELFF. The CDR3, as DNA: TGTGCCAGTAGAACCCCCAGGGCTAGTCACACCGGGGAGCTGTTTTTT.

V gene TRBV6-5 combines with J gene TRBJ1-5; 7 bases are shared with TRBD1. The CDR3 consists of 13 residues. V dropped 10 bases and J dropped 7; count of bases not matched to a gene: 10. The germline V gene encodes CDR1 MNHEY and CDR2 SVGAGI. The CDR3 sequence is CATRTGGNQPQHF. The DNA for the CDR3 is TGTGCCACCAGGACAGGCGGTAACCAGCCCCAGCATTTT.

This chain uses TRBV7-8 with TRBJ1-1; TRBD1 matches 7 bases. The CDR3 spans 13 residues. The germline CDR1 and CDR2 sequences are SGHVS and FQNEAQ. Losses at the gene ends were 7 bases for V and 4 bases for J; bases not matched to a gene: 6. This CDR3 reads CASNRGWGTEAFF. DNA for the CDR3: TGTGCCAGCAACAGGGGTTGGGGCACTGAAGCTTTCTTT. The variable domain in full, with the rest retrieved from reference TRBV7-8 and TRBJ1-1, is GAGVSQSPRYKVAKRGQDVALRCDPISGHVSLFWYQQALGQGPEFLTYFQNEAQLDKSGLPSDRFFAERPEGSVSTLKIQRTQQEDSAVYLCASNRGWGTEAFFGQGTRLTVV.

As concerns this clone: The junction departs from germline at one end; a sequencing error may be responsible. The chain employs TRBV5-1 and TRBJ2-5; D may be TRBD2 (5 bases). The CDR3 is 15 residues long. Germline CDR1 is SGHRS and CDR2 is YFSETQ. DNA for the CDR3: TGCGCCAGCAGCTTGGCGGCAGGCGGGCAAGAGGCCCAGTACTTC. Its translation is CASSLAAGGQEAQYF.

The chain has TRBV9 and TRBJ2-3, with D possibly TRBD2 on 7 matching bases. Germline V gene sequence: CDR1 SGDLS, CDR2 YYNGEE. Trimming left V 6 bases short and J 4 bases short, with 18 bases between. CDR3 size: 15 residues. The CDR3 protein is CASNSLGGGSDTQYF. CDR3 coding DNA: TGTGCCAGCAACAGCTTAGGGGGGGGATCAGATACGCAGTATTTT.

This chain links TRBV7-9 with TRBJ1-4; D perhaps matches TRBD1 (5 bases). This CDR3 is built from 17 residues. Trimming stripped 3 bases from V and 2 bases from J, with 16 bases between. The germline V gene encodes CDR1 SEHNR and CDR2 FQNEAQ (reference sequence). The CDR3 region is CASSFRQTYGTNEKLFF. CDR3 nucleotide sequence: TGTGCCAGCAGCTTCAGACAGACCTATGGCACTAATGAAAAACTGTTTTTT.

The chain carries TRBV9 and TRBJ1-1; D unresolved. The V end was cut by 0 bases, the J end by 1 base, with 4 bases between. The length of the CDR3 is 13 residues. Germline-derived CDR1 and CDR2 are SGDLS and YYNGEE. CDR3 coding DNA: TGTGCCAGCAGCGTAGATCAGAACACTGAAGCTTTCTTT. Translating gives CASSVDQNTEAFF.

The chain recombines TRBV9 with TRBJ2-3, with 11 nucleotides matching TRBD2. This CDR3 is 19 amino acids long. Germline V gene lookup returns CDR1 SGDLS and CDR2 YYNGEE. With 0 bases clipped from V and 2 bases from J, the junction kept 11 bases outside the gene matches. Written as DNA, the CDR3 is TGTGCCAGCAGCGTAGGTCGCCCTACTAGCGGGGGCTACACAGATACGCAGTATTTT. Protein: CASSVGRPTSGGYTDTQYF.

V gene TRBV5-1 combines with J gene TRBJ2-2; D possibly corresponds to TRBD1 (6 bases). The germline V gene encodes CDR1 SGHRS and CDR2 YFSETQ. CDR3 size: 15 residues. V lost 1 base to trimming and J lost 6 bases, with 13 bases between them. Written as DNA, the CDR3 is TGCGCCAGCAGCTTGAAACAGGGATGGGCCGGGGAGCTGTTTTTT. This encodes CASSLKQGWAGELFF.

The rearrangement uses TRBV5-4 and TRBJ2-3, with a weak D call TRBD2 (6 bases). The germline V and J ends were trimmed by 4 bases and 5 bases, with 17 bases remaining between them. There are 15 residues in the CDR3. The V gene's germline CDR1 is SGHNT and CDR2 YYREEE (reference sequence). The CDR3 bases are TGTGCCAGCAGCCACGGGGTTGCGGAGGGAGATACGCAGTATTTT. This sequence encodes CASSHGVAEGDTQYF.

CDR3 protein: CATSRETGSGELFF. The CDR3 DNA reads as TGTGCCACCAGCAGAGAGACAGGGTCCGGGGAGCTGTTTTTT. The chain links TRBV15 to TRBJ2-2, with 7 bases matching TRBD1. Germline V CDR1 and CDR2: LNHNV, YYDKDF (reference sequence). The CDR3 extends over 14 amino acids. V was pared by 0 bases and J by 6 bases, with 1 base of the junction left unmatched.

The chain uses TRBV18 and TRBJ1-1; 7 positions match TRBD1. Germline V CDR1 and CDR2: KGHSH, LQKENI. V lost 3 bases and J lost 2; bases outside the gene matches: 3. The CDR3 is 14 residues long. Here the CDR3 reads CASSPGQVNTEAFF. CDR3 nucleotide sequence: TGTGCCAGCTCACCCGGACAGGTTAACACTGAAGCTTTCTTT.

The genes are TRBV5-1 and TRBJ2-7; 8 nucleotides align to TRBD1. The CDR3 runs 13 residues. CDR1 and CDR2 from the germline V gene are SGHRS and YFSETQ. J lost 2 bases, V lost 4 bases, and 2 bases had no gene match. CDR3 coding DNA: TGCGCCAGCAGCCAGGGACAGGCCTACGAGCAGTACTTC. Encoded protein: CASSQGQAYEQYF. Complete variable domain (other parts from reference TRBV5-1 and TRBJ2-7): KAGVTQTPRYLIKTRGQQVTLSCSPISGHRSVSWYQQTPGQGLQFLFEYFSETQRNKGNFPGRFSGRQFSNSRSEMNVSTLELGDSALYLCASSQGQAYEQYFGPGTRLTVT.

The gene calls are TRBV9 and TRBJ1-2; 9 nucleotides agree with TRBD1. The length of the CDR3 is 13 residues. The V gene's germline CDR1 is SGDLS and CDR2 YYNGEE. Trimming removed 3 bases from V and 8 bases from J; junction bases left unmatched: 5. CDR3 sequence reads: CASSEYRGRGYTF. CDR3 sequence (DNA): TGTGCCAGCAGCGAATACAGGGGGCGAGGCTACACCTTC.

J is TRBJ2-7 and V is TRBV6-1, with a tentative D call TRBD1 (6 bases). Looked up from germline, CDR1 is MNHNS and CDR2 is SASEGT. The CDR3 extends over 15 amino acids. Trimming removed 5 bases at V and 3 bases at J, with 17 bases between. The CDR3 bases are TGTGCCAGCAGTAAAACAGGGATCGATCGCTACGAGCAGTACTTC. Its translation: CASSKTGIDRYEQYF.

The rearrangement links TRBV19 to TRBJ1-2; tentatively, D is TRBD1 (5 bases). This CDR3 has 13 amino acids. The germline V gene encodes CDR1 LNHDA and CDR2 SQIVND (reference sequence). Trimming pared 6 bases from V and 3 bases from J, leaving 11 bases between. CDR3 amino acids: CASRPPGDYGYTF. The CDR3 DNA reads TGTGCCAGTAGACCACCGGGGGACTATGGCTACACCTTC.

The V gene is TRBV11-3, the J gene TRBJ2-5; 9 nucleotides match TRBD2. There are 15 residues in the CDR3. Germline V CDR1 and CDR2: SGHNT, YENEEA. J lost 5 bases, V lost 5 bases, and 9 bases had no gene match. This CDR3 is CASSPLGAGGETQYF. CDR3 bases: TGTGCCAGCAGCCCCCTCGGCGCGGGAGGGGAGACCCAGTACTTC.

The table lists this clone with a count of one. V and J are TRBV7-2 and TRBJ1-6; TRBD1 matches at 7 bases. The germline V gene has CDR1 SGHTA and CDR2 FQGNSA. V trimming: 9 bases; J trimming: 10 bases; junction bases outside the gene matches: 9. This CDR3 contains 13 residues. The CDR3 DNA reads TGTGCCAGTCACCGGGACAGCAACTCACCCCTCCACTTT. Its translation: CASHRDSNSPLHF.